This T cell receptor beta chain stems from a study of cytomegalovirus exposure and HLA in healthy donors. Whole-study context: A subsequent analysis reported that the approximately 120 validation repertoires were produced on the same platform that had also been used for the approximately 710 first-cohort repertoires.

Findings and limits, study-wide: In the roughly 120 validation repertoires, a later analysis found that first-cohort TCR clusters tended to co-occur. Cytomegalovirus association was assigned to more than 150 TCR beta chains. Specificity for CMV antigens was confirmed in vitro for a few of the CMV-associated chains.

The table lists this clone with a count of one. Its matching antigen is unknown. The method was immunoSEQ multiplex PCR; TCRdb's version includes in-frame clones alone and lacks a portion of them. The sample gives about 220,000 clones, over 80% of which show up once; roughly 13% is in the top ten. The CDR3 runs to 14 residues. V gave up 7 bases and J gave up 3 bases, with 15 bases separating them. CDR1 and CDR2 from the germline V gene are MNHNS and SASEGT. This chain links TRBV6-1 with TRBJ1-2; tentatively, D is TRBD1 (6 bases). The receptor's source is a young woman in good health and CMV-seropositive. Source material: PBMCs. DNA of the CDR3: TGTGCCAGCACACAACAGGGTTGGGACTATGGCTACACCTTC. This codes for CASTQQGWDYGYTF.